The rows below give T cell receptor beta chains drawn from one sample of a study of T cell therapy after organ transplantation. Libraries were prepared by immunoSEQ multiplex PCR; TCRdb keeps only in-frame clonotypes and omits some of them. The data show 51,000 or so clones, with about 94% seen just once and over 2.5% held by the top ten. No antigen is known for these receptors. Sequencing was performed on CD8+ T cells from blood, taken before autologous CMV-specific T cell therapy. These receptors came from a human patient who had received a solid organ transplant and had CMV disease. Each CDR3 is given without its conserved first and last residue. Fields, in order: V gene, J gene, CDR3 protein.

TRBV27	TRBJ2-1	ASSLSAGQGMIGEDEQF
TRBV7-9	TRBJ1-4	ASSLPGTVGEKLF
TRBV5-1	TRBJ1-2	ASSTRTGAAYGYT
TRBV7-7	TRBJ2-3	ASSLGPAGGSTDTQY
TRBV27	TRBJ2-3	ASSLSHPYRGGTDTQY
TRBV2	TRBJ1-4	ASRVDGSNEKLF
TRBV4-3	TRBJ1-1	ASSQEGGTGQINTEAF
TRBV29-1	TRBJ2-1	SVCSERELWNEQF
TRBV6-5	TRBJ2-2	ASSPGTGYTGELF
TRBV5-1	TRBJ1-2	ASSPVGGGPTLTNYGYT
TRBV7-9	TRBJ1-1	ASSPYSLEAF
TRBV4-1	TRBJ2-7	ASSQLGHYEQY
TRBV6-6	TRBJ2-7	ATQGDRAYEQY
TRBV30	TRBJ2-7	AWRAQGYYEQY
TRBV6-5	TRBJ2-2	ASSWPGANTGELF
TRBV6-6	TRBJ1-2	ASSYGQRGYGYT
TRBV19	TRBJ2-5	ASSIDGPDEGGETQY
TRBV19	TRBJ2-7	ASSISLAGGFYEQY
TRBV5-1	TRBJ2-1	ASTFKAGALSAGNEQF
TRBV14	TRBJ2-7	ASSLGSEQY
TRBV6-5	TRBJ2-2	ASSYHPQGVGELF
TRBV19	TRBJ1-2	ASSIVGPYGYT
TRBV14	TRBJ1-4	ASSHLTGATNEKLF
TRBV30	TRBJ2-1	AWDPAGGNNEQF
TRBV19	TRBJ1-2	ASSISAYGYT
TRBV27	TRBJ1-2	ASSPDHRTGANYGYT
TRBV30	TRBJ2-5	AWSGVLTSGFQETQY
TRBV30	TRBJ2-3	AWSRGLAGGRGTDTQY
TRBV7-6	TRBJ2-2	ASSLELAGSEDTGELF
TRBV7-2	TRBJ2-7	ASSYGRTTYEQY
TRBV27	TRBJ1-1	ASSRGPGTVNTEAF
TRBV15	TRBJ2-2	ATSADPPTGELF
TRBV19	TRBJ2-7	ASSPLGFDRGLPEQY
TRBV5-6	TRBJ2-1	ASSLDGRGVSEQF
TRBV5-1	TRBJ2-7	ASSLDGGDYEQY
TRBV4-1	TRBJ1-1	ASSQGFYSEAF
TRBV6-4	TRBJ2-3	ASSDASGSPADTQY
TRBV29-1	TRBJ2-1	SSDRGNEQF
TRBV4-1	TRBJ1-4	ASSQGHYNEKLF
TRBV7-9	TRBJ2-1	ASSADSNNEQF
TRBV13	TRBJ1-3	ASSQTGDGNTIY
TRBV6-1	TRBJ2-2	ASRAENTGELF
TRBV7-3	TRBJ1-1	ASSLTEENTEAF
TRBV7-2	TRBJ2-1	ASSGGTEQF
TRBV4-1	TRBJ1-2	ASSLRTPRGPGYT
TRBV30	TRBJ1-2	AWNLQGIGGYT
TRBV5-6	TRBJ2-7	ASSGLGGPHYEQY
TRBV13	TRBJ2-7	ASSPNREGYEQY
TRBV7-3	TRBJ2-3	ASSSLAGGHTDTQY
TRBV7-8	TRBJ1-5	ASSPVHRVRHQPQH
TRBV5-1	TRBJ1-4	ASSLEGAEGKLF
TRBV9	TRBJ2-5	ASSGRDDRVETQY
TRBV5-6	TRBJ1-6	ASSSRLDRANSPLH
TRBV11-2	TRBJ1-5	ASSLDAGGNQPQH
TRBV12-5	TRBJ1-5	ASGIPGTGVPPQH
TRBV4-1	TRBJ2-2	ASSQGPGELF
TRBV4-2	TRBJ2-7	ASSQGSPLAGGSYEQY
TRBV5-8	TRBJ1-3	ASAIQGYSGNTIY
TRBV30	TRBJ2-7	AWSLTGSSYEQY